This section outlines one T cell receptor beta chain sequence together with its context. Its specificity is unknown. The authors reverse transcribed roughly 0.5 to 1 ug RNA with random hexamers. Amplification of TCR beta CDR3 was carried out by immunoSEQ multiplex PCR, which covered 54 Vbeta and 13 Jbeta segments. A single record per CDR3 protein comes from TCRdb applying MiXCR to the immunoSEQ multiplex PCR reads. This table has under 200,000 distinct CDR3 sequences, approximately 93% appearing once. CD8+ and CD4+ T cells from blood underwent TCR beta sequencing, which was carried out in a high-throughput format. Controls matched for age and sex were healthy donors. This sample is part of a study of CD8 T cells in Susac syndrome. This CDR3 is 11 amino acids long. Trimming stripped 3 bases from V and 8 bases from J, with 7 bases between. Study results and limitations: A relatively small number of individuals underwent TCR sequencing and HLA analysis.

The chain couples TRBV12-3 or TRBV12-4 to TRBJ1-2; D gene uncertain. Sequencing was done on a sample of CD4+ T cells from PBMCs. The sequence came from a human donor in good health. The CDR3 here is CASSFRGGYTF. The CDR3 DNA reads TGTGCCAGCAGTTTCCGGGGAGGCTACACCTTC.